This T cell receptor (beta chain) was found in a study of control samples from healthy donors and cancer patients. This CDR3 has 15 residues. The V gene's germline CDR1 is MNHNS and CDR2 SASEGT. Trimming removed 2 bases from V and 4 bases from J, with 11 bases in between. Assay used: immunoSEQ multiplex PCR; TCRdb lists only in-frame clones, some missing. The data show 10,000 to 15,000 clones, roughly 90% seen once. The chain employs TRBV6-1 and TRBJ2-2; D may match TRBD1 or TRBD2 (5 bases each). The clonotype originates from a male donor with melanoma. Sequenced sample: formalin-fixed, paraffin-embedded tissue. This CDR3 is CASSEPGRGTGELFF. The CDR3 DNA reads TGTGCCAGCAGTGAACCGGGAAGGGGCACCGGGGAGCTGTTTTTT.